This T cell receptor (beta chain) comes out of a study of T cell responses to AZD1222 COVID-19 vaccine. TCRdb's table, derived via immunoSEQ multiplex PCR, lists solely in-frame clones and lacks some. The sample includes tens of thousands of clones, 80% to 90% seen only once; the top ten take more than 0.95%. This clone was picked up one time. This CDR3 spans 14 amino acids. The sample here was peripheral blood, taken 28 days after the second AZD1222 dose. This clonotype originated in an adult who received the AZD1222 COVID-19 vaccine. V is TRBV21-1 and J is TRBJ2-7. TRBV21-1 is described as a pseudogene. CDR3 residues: CASSKGGDIHEQYF. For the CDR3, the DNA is TGTGCCAGCAGCAAAGGGGGGGACATCCACGAGCAGTACTTC.